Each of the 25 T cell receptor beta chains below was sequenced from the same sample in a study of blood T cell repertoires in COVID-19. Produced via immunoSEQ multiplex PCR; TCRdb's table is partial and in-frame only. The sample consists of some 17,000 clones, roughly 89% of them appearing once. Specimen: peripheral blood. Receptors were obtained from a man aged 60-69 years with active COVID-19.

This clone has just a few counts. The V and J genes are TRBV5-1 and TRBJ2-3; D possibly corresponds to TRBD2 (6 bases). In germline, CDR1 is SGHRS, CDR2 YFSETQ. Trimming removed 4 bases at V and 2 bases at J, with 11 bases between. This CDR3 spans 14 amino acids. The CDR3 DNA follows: TGCGCCAGCAGCCTTAGCGGCGCCACAGATACGCAGTATTTT. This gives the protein CASSLSGATDTQYF.

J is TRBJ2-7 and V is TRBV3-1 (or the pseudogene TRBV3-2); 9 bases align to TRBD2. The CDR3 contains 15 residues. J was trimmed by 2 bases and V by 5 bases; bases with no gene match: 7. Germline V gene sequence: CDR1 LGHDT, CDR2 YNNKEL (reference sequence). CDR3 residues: CASSGETSGAYEQYF. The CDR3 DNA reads TGTGCCAGCAGCGGTGAGACTAGCGGAGCCTACGAGCAGTACTTC.

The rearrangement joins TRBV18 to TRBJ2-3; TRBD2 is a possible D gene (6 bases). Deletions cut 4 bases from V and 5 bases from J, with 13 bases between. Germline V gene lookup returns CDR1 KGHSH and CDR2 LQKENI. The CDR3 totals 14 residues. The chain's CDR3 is CASSLGTELDTQYF. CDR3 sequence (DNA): TGTGCCAGCTCACTCGGGACTGAGCTAGATACGCAGTATTTT.

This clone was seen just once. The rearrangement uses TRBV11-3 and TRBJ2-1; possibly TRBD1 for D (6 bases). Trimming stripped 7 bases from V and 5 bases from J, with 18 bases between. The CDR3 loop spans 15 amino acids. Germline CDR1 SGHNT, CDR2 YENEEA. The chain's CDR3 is CASTMVRGFHNEQFF. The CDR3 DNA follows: TGTGCCAGCACCATGGTCAGGGGTTTTCACAATGAGCAGTTCTTC.

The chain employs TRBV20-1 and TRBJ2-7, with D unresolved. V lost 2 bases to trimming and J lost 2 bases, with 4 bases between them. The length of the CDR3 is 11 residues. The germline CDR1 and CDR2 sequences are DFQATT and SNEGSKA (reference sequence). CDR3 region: CSARSTYEQYF. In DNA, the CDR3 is TGCAGTGCTAGATCCACCTACGAGCAGTACTTC.

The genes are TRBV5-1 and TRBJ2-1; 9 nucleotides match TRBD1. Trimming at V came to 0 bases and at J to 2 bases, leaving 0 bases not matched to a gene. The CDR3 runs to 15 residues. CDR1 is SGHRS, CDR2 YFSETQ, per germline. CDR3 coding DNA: TGCGCCAGCAGCTTGGGGACAGGGGCCTACAATGAGCAGTTCTTC. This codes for CASSLGTGAYNEQFF.

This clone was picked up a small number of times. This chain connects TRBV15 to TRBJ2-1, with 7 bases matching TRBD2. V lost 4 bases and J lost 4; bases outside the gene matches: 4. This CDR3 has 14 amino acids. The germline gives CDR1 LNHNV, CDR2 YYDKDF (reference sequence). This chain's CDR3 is CATSTGGLYNEQFF. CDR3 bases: TGTGCCACCAGCACCGGGGGGTTATACAATGAGCAGTTCTTC.

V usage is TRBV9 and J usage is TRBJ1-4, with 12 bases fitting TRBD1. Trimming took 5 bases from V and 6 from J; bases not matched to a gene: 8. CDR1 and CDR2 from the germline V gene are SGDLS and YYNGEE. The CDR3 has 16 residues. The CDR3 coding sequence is TGTGCCAGCAGAGCCGGGACAGGGGGCGCGTATGAAAAACTGTTTTTT. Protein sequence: CASRAGTGGAYEKLFF.

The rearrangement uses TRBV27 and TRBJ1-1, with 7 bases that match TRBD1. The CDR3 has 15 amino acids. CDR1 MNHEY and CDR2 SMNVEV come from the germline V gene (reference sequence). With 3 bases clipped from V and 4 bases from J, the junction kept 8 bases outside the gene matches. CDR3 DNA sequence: TGTGCCAGCAGTTTGGCAGGGGGGCGAGTCACTGAAGCTTTCTTT. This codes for CASSLAGGRVTEAFF.

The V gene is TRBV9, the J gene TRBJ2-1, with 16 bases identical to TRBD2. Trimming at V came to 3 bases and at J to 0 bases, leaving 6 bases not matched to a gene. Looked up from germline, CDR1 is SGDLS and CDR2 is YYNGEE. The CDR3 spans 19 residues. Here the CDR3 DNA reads TGTGCCAGCAGCGCAATTGGGACTAGCGGGAGGGTCTCCTACAATGAGCAGTTCTTC. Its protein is CASSAIGTSGRVSYNEQFF.

The CDR3 protein is CASSLGRQGSKPMNTEAFF. The CDR3 region has the DNA TGTGCCAGCAGCTTAGGGAGACAGGGGTCGAAACCCATGAACACTGAAGCTTTCTTT. The chain combines TRBV7-9 with TRBJ1-1; 8 bases map to TRBD1. This CDR3 spans 19 amino acids. Germline lookup yields CDR1 SEHNR and CDR2 FQNEAQ (reference sequence). V shed 1 base, J shed 0 bases, and the junction held 13 bases outside the gene matches. The full variable domain, with the rest looked up from reference TRBV7-9 and TRBJ1-1, is DTGVSQNPRHKITKRGQNVTFRCDPISEHNRLYWYRQTLGQGPEFLTYFQNEAQLEKSRLLSDRFSAERPKGSFSTLEIQRTEQGDSAMYLCASSLGRQGSKPMNTEAFFGQGTRLTVV.

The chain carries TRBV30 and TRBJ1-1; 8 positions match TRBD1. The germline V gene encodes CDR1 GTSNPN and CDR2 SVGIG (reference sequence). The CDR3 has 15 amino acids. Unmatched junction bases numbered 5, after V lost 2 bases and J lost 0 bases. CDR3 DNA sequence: TGTGCCTGGAGTACGACAGGGGTTTTGAACACTGAAGCTTTCTTT. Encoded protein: CAWSTTGVLNTEAFF.

The CDR3 sequence is CASSWIQGAGEKLFF. CDR3 coding DNA: TGTGCCAGCAGTTGGATTCAGGGGGCGGGAGAAAAACTGTTTTTT. The V gene is TRBV27, the J gene TRBJ1-4; TRBD1 agrees at 8 bases. This CDR3 contains 15 residues. J gave up 8 bases and V 4 bases, and 9 bases lay outside the gene matches. The germline gives CDR1 MNHEY, CDR2 SMNVEV (reference sequence).

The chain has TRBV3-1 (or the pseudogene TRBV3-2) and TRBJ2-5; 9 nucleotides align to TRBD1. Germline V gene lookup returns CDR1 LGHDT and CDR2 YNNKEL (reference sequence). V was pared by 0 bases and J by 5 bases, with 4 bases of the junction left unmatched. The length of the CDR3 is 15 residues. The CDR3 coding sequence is TGTGCCAGCAGCCAAGAAGGACAGGGGTACGAGACCCAGTACTTC. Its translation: CASSQEGQGYETQYF.

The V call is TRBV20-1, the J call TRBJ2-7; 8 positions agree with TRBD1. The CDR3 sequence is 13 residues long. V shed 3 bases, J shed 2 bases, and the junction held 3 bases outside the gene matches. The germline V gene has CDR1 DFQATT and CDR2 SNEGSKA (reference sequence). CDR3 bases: TGCAGTGCTAGTAACAGGGGGGCCTACGAGCAGTACTTC. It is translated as CSASNRGAYEQYF.

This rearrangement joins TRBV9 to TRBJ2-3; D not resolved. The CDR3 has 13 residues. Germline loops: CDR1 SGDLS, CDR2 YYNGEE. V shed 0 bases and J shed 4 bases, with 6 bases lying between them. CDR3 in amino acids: CASSVGPADTQYF. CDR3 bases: TGTGCCAGCAGCGTAGGGCCAGCAGATACGCAGTATTTT.

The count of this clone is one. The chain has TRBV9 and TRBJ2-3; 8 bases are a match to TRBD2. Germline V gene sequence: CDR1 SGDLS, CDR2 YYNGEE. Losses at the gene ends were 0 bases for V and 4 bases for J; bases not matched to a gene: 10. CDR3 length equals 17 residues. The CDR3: CASSVGLAGVLSDTQYF. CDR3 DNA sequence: TGTGCCAGCAGCGTAGGCCTAGCGGGTGTGCTGTCAGATACGCAGTATTTT. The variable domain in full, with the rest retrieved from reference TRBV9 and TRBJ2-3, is DSGVTQTPKHLITATGQRVTLRCSPRSGDLSVYWYQQSLDQGLQFLIQYYNGEERAKGNILERFSAQQFPDLHSELNLSSLELGDSALYFCASSVGLAGVLSDTQYFGPGTRLTVL.

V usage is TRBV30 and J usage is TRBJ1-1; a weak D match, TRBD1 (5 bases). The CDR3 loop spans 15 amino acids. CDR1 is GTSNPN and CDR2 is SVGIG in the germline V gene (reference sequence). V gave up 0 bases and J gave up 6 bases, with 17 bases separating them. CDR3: CAWSVRGGFGPEAFF. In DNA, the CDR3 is TGTGCCTGGAGTGTACGGGGGGGGTTTGGTCCTGAAGCTTTCTTT. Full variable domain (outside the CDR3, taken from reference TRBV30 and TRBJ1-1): SQTIHQWPATLVQPVGSPLSLECTVEGTSNPNLYWYRQAAGRGLQLLFYSVGIGQISSEVPQNLSASRPQDRQFILSSKKLLLSDSGFYLCAWSVRGGFGPEAFFGQGTRLTVV.

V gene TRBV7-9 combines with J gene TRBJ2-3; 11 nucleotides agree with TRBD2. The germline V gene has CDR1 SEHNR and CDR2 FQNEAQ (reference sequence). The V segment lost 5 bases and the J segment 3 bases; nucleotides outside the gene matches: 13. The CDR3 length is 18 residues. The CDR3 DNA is TGTGCCAGCAGCCGCGTCGCGGGACTAGCGGCAGCGACAGATACGCAGTATTTT. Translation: CASSRVAGLAAATDTQYF. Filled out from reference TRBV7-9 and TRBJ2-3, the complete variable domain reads DTGVSQNPRHKITKRGQNVTFRCDPISEHNRLYWYRQTLGQGPEFLTYFQNEAQLEKSRLLSDRFSAERPKGSFSTLEIQRTEQGDSAMYLCASSRVAGLAAATDTQYFGPGTRLTVL.

CDR3 amino acids: CASSPGLARITDTQYF. The CDR3 DNA reads TGTGCCAGCAGCCCGGGACTAGCTCGTATCACAGATACGCAGTATTTT. The genes are TRBV7-8 and TRBJ2-3; 9 bases align to TRBD2. The ends lost 5 bases at V and 2 bases at J; junction bases unmatched: 8. The germline V gene encodes CDR1 SGHVS and CDR2 FQNEAQ. The CDR3 extends over 16 amino acids.

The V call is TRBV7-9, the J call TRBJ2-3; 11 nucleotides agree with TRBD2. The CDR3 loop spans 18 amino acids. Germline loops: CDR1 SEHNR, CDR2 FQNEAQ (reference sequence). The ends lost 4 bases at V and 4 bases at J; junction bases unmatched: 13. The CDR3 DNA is TGTGCCAGCAGCTCCTTTCCCCAACTAGCGGGAGTATCAGATACGCAGTATTTT. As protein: CASSSFPQLAGVSDTQYF. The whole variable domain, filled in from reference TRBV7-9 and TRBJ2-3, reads DTGVSQNPRHKITKRGQNVTFRCDPISEHNRLYWYRQTLGQGPEFLTYFQNEAQLEKSRLLSDRFSAERPKGSFSTLEIQRTEQGDSAMYLCASSSFPQLAGVSDTQYFGPGTRLTVL.

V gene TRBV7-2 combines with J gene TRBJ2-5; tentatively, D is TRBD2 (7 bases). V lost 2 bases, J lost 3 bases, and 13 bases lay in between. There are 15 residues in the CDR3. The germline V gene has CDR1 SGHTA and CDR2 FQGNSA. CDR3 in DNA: TGTGCCAGCAGCTTAAGGCGGGGGCTCGAAGAGACCCAGTACTTC. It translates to CASSLRRGLEETQYF. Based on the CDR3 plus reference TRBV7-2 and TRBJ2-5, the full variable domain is GAGVSQSPSNKVTEKGKDVELRCDPISGHTALYWYRQSLGQGLEFLIYFQGNSAPDKSGLPSDRFSAERTGGSVSTLTIQRTQQEDSAVYLCASSLRRGLEETQYFGPGTRLLVL.

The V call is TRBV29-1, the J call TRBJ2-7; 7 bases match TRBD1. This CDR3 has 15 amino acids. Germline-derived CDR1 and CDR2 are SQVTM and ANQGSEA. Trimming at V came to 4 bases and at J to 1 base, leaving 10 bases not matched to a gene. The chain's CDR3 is CSVVFWDSPSYEQYF. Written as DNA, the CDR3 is TGCAGCGTTGTCTTCTGGGACAGCCCGTCCTACGAGCAGTACTTC.

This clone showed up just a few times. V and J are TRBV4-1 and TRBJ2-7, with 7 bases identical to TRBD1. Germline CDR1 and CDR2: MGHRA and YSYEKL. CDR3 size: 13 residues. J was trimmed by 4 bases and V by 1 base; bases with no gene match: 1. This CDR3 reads CASSQARGYEQYF. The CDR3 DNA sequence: TGCGCCAGCAGCCAAGCCAGGGGGTACGAGCAGTACTTC.

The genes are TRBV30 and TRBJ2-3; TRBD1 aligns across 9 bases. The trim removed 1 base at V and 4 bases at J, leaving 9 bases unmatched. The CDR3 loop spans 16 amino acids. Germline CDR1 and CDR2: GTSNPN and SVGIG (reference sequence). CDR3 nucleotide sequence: TGTGCCTGGAGTGCCCTCGACAGGGGGTTCGCAGATACGCAGTATTTT. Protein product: CAWSALDRGFADTQYF. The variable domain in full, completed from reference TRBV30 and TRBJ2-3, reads SQTIHQWPATLVQPVGSPLSLECTVEGTSNPNLYWYRQAAGRGLQLLFYSVGIGQISSEVPQNLSASRPQDRQFILSSKKLLLSDSGFYLCAWSALDRGFADTQYFGPGTRLTVL.